This T cell receptor beta chain stems from a study of T cell repertoires in ileal Crohn's disease. Findings and limits, study-wide: Endoscopic recurrence occurred in every patient whose clonality exceeded 26.8%. Clonal expansions were more frequent in active smokers than non-smokers at surgery.

CDR3 length equals 15 residues. CDR1 and CDR2 from the germline V gene are SGHNT and YYREEE (reference sequence). V lost 4 bases and J lost 2, with 14 bases in between. Repertoires were generated with immunoSEQ multiplex PCR, while TCRdb's copy carries only in-frame clones and drops some. The sample carries some 4,700 clones, about 80% recorded once. On this clone itself: Its cognate antigen is unknown.

The rearrangement joins TRBV5-4 to TRBJ2-3; TRBD1 is a possible D gene (6 bases). This receptor was obtained from an adult with Crohn's disease. Sequencing used ileal tissue. CDR3 amino acids: CASSPLEGVTDTQYF. The CDR3 DNA follows: TGTGCCAGCAGCCCACTTGAGGGGGTCACAGATACGCAGTATTTT. The whole variable domain, filled in from reference TRBV5-4 and TRBJ2-3, reads ETGVTQSPTHLIKTRGQQVTLRCSSQSGHNTVSWYQQALGQGPQFIFQYYREEENGRGNFPPRFSGLQFPNYSSELNVNALELDDSALYLCASSPLEGVTDTQYFGPGTRLTVL.